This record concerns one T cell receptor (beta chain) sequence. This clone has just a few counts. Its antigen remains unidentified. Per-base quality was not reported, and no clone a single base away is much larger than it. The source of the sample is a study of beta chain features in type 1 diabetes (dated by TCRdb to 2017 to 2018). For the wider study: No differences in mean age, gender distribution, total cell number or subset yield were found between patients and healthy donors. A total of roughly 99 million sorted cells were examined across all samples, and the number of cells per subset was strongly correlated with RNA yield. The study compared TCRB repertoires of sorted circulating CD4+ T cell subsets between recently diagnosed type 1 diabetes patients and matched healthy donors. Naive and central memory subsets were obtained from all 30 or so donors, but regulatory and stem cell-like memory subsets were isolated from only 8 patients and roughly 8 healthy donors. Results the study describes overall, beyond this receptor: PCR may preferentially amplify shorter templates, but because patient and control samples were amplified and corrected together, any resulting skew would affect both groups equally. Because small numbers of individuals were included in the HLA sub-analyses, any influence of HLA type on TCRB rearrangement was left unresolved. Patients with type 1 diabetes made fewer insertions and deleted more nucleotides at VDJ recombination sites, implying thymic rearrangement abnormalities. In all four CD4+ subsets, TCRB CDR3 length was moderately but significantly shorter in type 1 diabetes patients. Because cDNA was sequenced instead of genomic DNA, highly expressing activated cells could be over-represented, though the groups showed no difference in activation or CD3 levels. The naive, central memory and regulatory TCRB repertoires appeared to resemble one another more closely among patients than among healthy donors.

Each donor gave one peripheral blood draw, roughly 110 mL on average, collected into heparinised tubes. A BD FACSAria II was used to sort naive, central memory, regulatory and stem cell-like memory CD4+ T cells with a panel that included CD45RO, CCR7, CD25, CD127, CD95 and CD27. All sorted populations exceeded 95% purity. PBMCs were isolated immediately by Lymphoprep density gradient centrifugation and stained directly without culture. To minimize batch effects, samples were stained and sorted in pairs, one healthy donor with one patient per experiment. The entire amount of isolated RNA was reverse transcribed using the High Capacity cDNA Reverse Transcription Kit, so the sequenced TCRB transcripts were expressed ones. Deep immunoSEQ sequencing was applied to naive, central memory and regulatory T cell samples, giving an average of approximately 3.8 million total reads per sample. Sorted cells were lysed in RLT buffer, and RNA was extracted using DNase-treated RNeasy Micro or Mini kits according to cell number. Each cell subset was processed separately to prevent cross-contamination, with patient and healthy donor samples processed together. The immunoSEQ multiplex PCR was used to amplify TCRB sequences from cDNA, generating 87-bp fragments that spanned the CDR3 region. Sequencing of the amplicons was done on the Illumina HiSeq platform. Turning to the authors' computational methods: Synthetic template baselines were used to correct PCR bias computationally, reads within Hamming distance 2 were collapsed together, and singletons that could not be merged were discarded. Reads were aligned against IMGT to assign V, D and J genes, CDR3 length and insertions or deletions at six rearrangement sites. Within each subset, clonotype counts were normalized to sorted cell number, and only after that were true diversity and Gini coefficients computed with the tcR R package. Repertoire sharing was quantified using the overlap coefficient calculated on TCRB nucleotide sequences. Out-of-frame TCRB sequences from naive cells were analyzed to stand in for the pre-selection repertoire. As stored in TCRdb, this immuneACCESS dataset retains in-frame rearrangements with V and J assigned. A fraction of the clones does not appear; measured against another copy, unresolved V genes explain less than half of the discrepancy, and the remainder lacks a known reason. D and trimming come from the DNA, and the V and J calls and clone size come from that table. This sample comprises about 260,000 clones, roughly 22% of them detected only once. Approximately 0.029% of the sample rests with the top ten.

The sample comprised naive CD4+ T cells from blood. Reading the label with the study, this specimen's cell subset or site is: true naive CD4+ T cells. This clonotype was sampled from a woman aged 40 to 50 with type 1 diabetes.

The nucleotide sequence reads TGTGCCAGCAGTTCCCCCGAGTACGCGGGCTATGGCTACACCTTC. The encoded protein is CASSSPEYAGYGYTF. The rearranged chain carries TRBV28 and TRBJ1-2; no D gene can be assigned with confidence. The trim is 4 bases for V and 4 bases for J, with a gap of 16 bases between the germline ends. Spanning cysteine to phenylalanine, the CDR3 consists of 15 amino acids. The CDR3 DNA has 45 bases and is translated from base 1. The germline V gene yields MDHEN for CDR1 and SYDVKM for CDR2.